The sequence of this T cell receptor (beta chain) was determined in a study of regulatory T cells in long-lasting Graves disease. The CDR3 covers 15 residues. V lost 3 bases and J lost 6; bases outside the gene matches: 8. Arm-PCR of CDR3 regions with iRepertoire HTBI primers generated TCR beta libraries. TCRdb called the multiplex PCR reads again in MiXCR, with one record for every CDR3 protein. The sample has approximately 400,000 distinct CDR3 sequences, about 15% seen once; the top ten hold about a sixth. Time point reported: newly diagnosed GD, antithyroid drugs for less than 3 months. There was RNA extracted from PBMCs, and the TCR library was made from it. The same specimen was also included in a second study, on T cells in Graves' hyperthyroidism and ophthalmopathy.

The receptor comes from a woman in her 30s with Graves disease. Sequencing used peripheral blood mononuclear cells (PBMCs), obtained at new diagnosis, from a patient treated with antithyroid drugs. The chain is built from TRBV12-3 or TRBV12-4 and TRBJ2-3, with 8 bases that match TRBD2. CDR3 nucleotide sequence: TGTGCCAGCAGTTTTTCAAGGGTAGCGGGGGATACGCAGTATTTT. It codes for CASSFSRVAGDTQYF.